Described below is a single T cell receptor (beta chain) sequence and its context. What it recognizes is unknown. Researchers picked out CD4+ and CD8+ T cells from PBMCs by sorting. TCR sequencing used cDNA made by reverse transcription of extracted RNA. The protocol was immunoSEQ multiplex PCR, while the TCRdb copy is restricted to in-frame clones and leaves out a portion. The repertoire consists of around 69,000 clones, with approximately 58% occurring once and the leading ten covering under 20%. The data are from a study of CD8+ T cells in alopecia areata. Study overall: Each of the treated patients was given oral tofacitinib, 5 to 10 mg twice daily, for moderate-to-severe alopecia areata.

The CDR3 is 14 residues long. Germline V lookup: CDR1 SGHRS, CDR2 YFSETQ. V shed 0 bases and J shed 2 bases, with 8 bases lying between them. Study conclusions and caveats: Scalp specimens additionally yield sequences from normal skin's resident alphabeta T cells. More clonal than normal scalp was lesional scalp, particularly alopecia totalis/universalis.

This specimen was CD8+ T cells sorted from blood, taken at week 0. This receptor was taken from a human donor with alopecia areata. The gene calls are TRBV5-1 and TRBJ1-1; D is unclear. The CDR3, as DNA: TGCGCCAGCAGCTTGGGGCATTCTAACACTGAAGCTTTCTTT. Amino acids: CASSLGHSNTEAFF.